Listed below are T cell receptor beta chains from one sample, sequenced in a study of HIV-infected children after antiretroviral therapy interruption. TCRdb analysed the 3' RACE reads with MiXCR anew, one entry per CDR3 protein. The sample records more than 35,000 distinct CDR3 sequences, approximately 7% being singletons. The source was CD45RA+ CD4+ T cells from PBMCs, pooled from several time points, collected from a donor given antiretroviral therapy, either interrupted or continuous. The receptors were gathered from a pool of human donors with HIV. CDR3s include the opening cysteine and the closing phenylalanine or tryptophan. D genes are given only for firm matches. Clone size is stated in some rows and not others, as once, few, many or a class when expanded.

clone size | D gene | J gene | V gene | CDR3 protein | CDR3 DNA
many | NA | TRBJ2-5 | TRBV20-1 | CSARVPSGETQYF | TGCAGTGCTAGAGTCCCTTCCGGGGAGACCCAGTACTTC
many | TRBD1 | TRBJ2-7 | TRBV6-5 | CASSEKDRGYEQYF | TGTGCCAGCAGTGAAAAGGACAGGGGGTATGAACAGTACTTC
many | NA | TRBJ1-2 | TRBV2 | CASRASGTNYGYTF | TGTGCCAGCAGGGCCAGCGGCACTAACTATGGCTACACCTTC
many | NA | TRBJ2-5 | TRBV5-1 | CASSGQTSTETQYF | TGCGCCAGCAGCGGACAAACTAGCACGGAGACCCAGTACTTC
few | NA | TRBJ2-7 | TRBV5-1 | CASSLRGDTYEQYF | TGCGCCAGCAGCTTGCGGGGGGACACCTACGAGCAGTACTTC
many | TRBD1 | TRBJ1-5 | TRBV10-3 | CATWTGGNQPQHF | TGTGCCACCTGGACAGGGGGCAATCAGCCCCAGCATTTT
many | NA | TRBJ1-6 | TRBV3-1 | CASSQDRWPLHF | TGTGCCAGCAGCCAAGATCGGTGGCCCCTCCACTTT
NA | NA | TRBJ2-1 | TRBV19 | CASTSTATIYNEQFF | TGTGCCAGTACCTCGACAGCCACAATATACAATGAGCAGTTCTTC
medium-sized | TRBD2 | TRBJ2-5 | TRBV6-6 | CASGDAGGDQDTQYF | TGTGCCAGCGGTGATGCCGGGGGGGACCAAGACACCCAGTACTTT
few | TRBD2 | TRBJ2-1 | TRBV29-1 | CSVQGGLAGEEQFF | TGCAGCGTCCAAGGGGGACTAGCGGGAGAAGAGCAGTTCTTC
many | TRBD2 | TRBJ2-5 | TRBV5-1 | CASSQPLGGRARETQYF | TGCGCCAGCAGCCAACCCCTAGGCGGGAGGGCCAGGGAGACCCAGTACTTC
NA | NA | TRBJ2-3 | TRBV20-1 | CSASSPDTQYF | TGCAGTGCTAGTTCCCCGGATACGCAGTATTTT
many | TRBD1 | TRBJ1-4 | TRBV7-8 | CASSGKTGGGNEKLFF | TGTGCCAGCAGCGGGAAGACAGGGGGCGGTAATGAAAAACTGTTTTTT
many | TRBD1 | TRBJ2-3 | TRBV18 | CASSPQTGTGTDTQYF | TGTGCCAGCTCACCACAAACCGGGACAGGGACAGATACGCAGTATTTT
NA | NA | TRBJ2-5 | TRBV25-1 | CASSETGASQETQYF | TGTGCCAGCAGTGAAACAGGAGCCTCCCAAGAGACCCAGTACTTC
many | TRBD1 | TRBJ2-7 | TRBV5-8 | CASTRRWQGVGEQYF | TGTGCCAGCACCCGCCGGTGGCAGGGGGTCGGCGAGCAGTACTTC
many | NA | TRBJ2-7 | TRBV12-3/TRBV12-4 | CASSLTGRKDYEQYF | TGTGCCAGCAGTTTAACAGGGCGGAAGGACTACGAGCAGTACTTC
many | NA | TRBJ1-5 | TRBV23-1 | CASSQSRGQISNQPQHF | TGCGCCAGCAGTCAATCACGAGGCCAGATTAGCAATCAGCCCCAGCATTTT
many | TRBD2 | TRBJ2-2 | TRBV20-1 | CSARKLPGLAGGVASGELFF | TGCAGTGCTAGAAAACTTCCGGGACTAGCGGGAGGGGTCGCCTCCGGGGAGCTGTTTTTT
many | NA | TRBJ2-1 | TRBV24-1 | CATSDRFRDYNEQFF | TGTGCCACCAGTGATCGATTCAGGGACTACAATGAGCAGTTCTTC
many | NA | TRBJ1-6 | TRBV27 | CASSFRTASYNSPLHF | TGTGCCAGCAGTTTCCGGACAGCCTCCTATAATTCACCCCTCCACTTT
many | NA | TRBJ1-5 | TRBV19 | CASVRGAGQPQHF | TGTGCCAGTGTTCGGGGCGCGGGTCAGCCCCAGCATTTT
few | NA | TRBJ2-3 | TRBV3-1 | CASSQVNTDTQYF | TGTGCCAGCAGCCAAGTAAACACAGATACGCAGTATTTT
many | TRBD1 | TRBJ2-2 | TRBV5-1 | CASSVTGGTNTGELFF | TGCGCCAGCAGCGTTACAGGGGGTACGAACACCGGGGAGCTGTTTTTT
few | NA | TRBJ1-1 | TRBV28 | CASTLRGKNTEAFF | TGTGCCAGCACTCTGAGGGGGAAGAACACTGAAGCTTTCTTT
many | NA | TRBJ1-5 | TRBV7-2 | CASSPGGGNQPQHF | TGTGCCAGCAGCCCGGGGGGAGGGAATCAGCCCCAGCATTTT
many | NA | TRBJ1-2 | TRBV6-5 | CASKLTRAGRGVGYTF | TGTGCCAGCAAACTAACCCGGGCGGGTAGGGGTGTAGGCTACACCTTC
many | NA | TRBJ2-1 | TRBV21-1 | CASSKGGVHYNEQFF | TGTGCCAGCAGCAAAGGGGGGGTTCACTACAATGAGCAGTTCTTC
few | TRBD2 | TRBJ2-7 | TRBV13 | CASSLGGRAFYEQYF | TGTGCCAGCAGCTTAGGAGGGAGGGCCTTTTACGAGCAGTACTTC
many | NA | TRBJ2-3 | TRBV3-1 | CASSQLAGLDTQYF | TGTGCCAGCAGCCAATTAGCAGGCTTAGATACGCAGTATTTT
many | TRBD1 | TRBJ2-2 | TRBV24-1 | CATSDGDRVTGELFF | TGTGCCACCAGTGATGGGGACAGGGTAACCGGGGAGCTGTTTTTT
many | NA | TRBJ2-4 | TRBV2 | CASSSHGGAKNIQYF | TGTGCCAGCAGTTCTCACGGGGGAGCCAAAAACATTCAGTACTTC
many | NA | TRBJ2-7 | TRBV4-1 | CASSQPAGGLLGEQYF | TGCGCCAGCAGCCAACCCGCCGGGGGCCTCCTAGGCGAGCAGTACTTC
many | NA | TRBJ1-1 | TRBV29-1 | CSVAPVLGTEAFF | TGCAGCGTTGCGCCGGTTCTTGGGACTGAAGCTTTCTTT
NA | TRBD1 | TRBJ1-1 | TRBV7-2 | CASTLAPLRQGSAEAFF | TGTGCCAGCACCCTTGCCCCACTAAGACAGGGTAGCGCTGAAGCTTTCTTT
many | TRBD2 | TRBJ2-7 | TRBV7-6 | CASSLVASGSTYEQYF | TGTGCCAGCAGCTTAGTCGCTAGCGGGTCTACCTACGAGCAGTACTTC
many | NA | TRBJ2-2 | TRBV4-1 | CASSQDRNTGQLYF | TGTGCCAGCAGCCAAGATAGGAACACCGGGCAGCTCTACTTT
many | NA | TRBJ1-1 | TRBV7-2 | CASSIYSATDTEAFF | TGTGCCAGCAGCATATACTCGGCGACGGACACTGAAGCTTTCTTT
many | TRBD2 | TRBJ2-7 | TRBV3-1 | CASSQEGAGVYEQYF | TGTGCCAGCAGCCAAGAAGGCGCGGGAGTCTACGAGCAGTACTTC